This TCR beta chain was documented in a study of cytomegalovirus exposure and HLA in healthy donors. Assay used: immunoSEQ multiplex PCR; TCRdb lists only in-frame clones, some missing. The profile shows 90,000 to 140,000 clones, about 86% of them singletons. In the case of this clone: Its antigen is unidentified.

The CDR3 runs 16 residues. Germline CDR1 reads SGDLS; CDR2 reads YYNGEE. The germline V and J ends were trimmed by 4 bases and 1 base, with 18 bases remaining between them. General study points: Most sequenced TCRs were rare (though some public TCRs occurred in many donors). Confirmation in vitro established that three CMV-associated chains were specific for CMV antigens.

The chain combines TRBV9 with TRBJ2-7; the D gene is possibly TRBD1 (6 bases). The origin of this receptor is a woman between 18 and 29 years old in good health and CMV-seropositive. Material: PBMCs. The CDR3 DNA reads TGTGCCAGCAGCCCTTCAGGACAGCCAAGATCCTACGAGCAGTACTTC. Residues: CASSPSGQPRSYEQYF.